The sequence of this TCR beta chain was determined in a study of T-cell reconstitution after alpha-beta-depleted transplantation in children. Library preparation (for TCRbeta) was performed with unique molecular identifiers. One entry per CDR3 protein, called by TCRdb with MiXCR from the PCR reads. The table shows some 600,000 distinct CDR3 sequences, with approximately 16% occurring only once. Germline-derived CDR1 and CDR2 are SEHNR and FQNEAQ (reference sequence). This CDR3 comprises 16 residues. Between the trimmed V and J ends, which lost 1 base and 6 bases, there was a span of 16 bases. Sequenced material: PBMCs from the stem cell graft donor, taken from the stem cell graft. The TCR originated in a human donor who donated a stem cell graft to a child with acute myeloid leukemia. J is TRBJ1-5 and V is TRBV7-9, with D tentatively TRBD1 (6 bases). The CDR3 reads CASSLGAGAQGQPQHF. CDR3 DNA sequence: TGTGCCAGCAGCTTAGGCGCAGGGGCGCAGGGTCAGCCCCAGCATTTT.